The rows below give T cell receptor beta chains drawn from one sample of a study of T-cell reconstitution after alpha-beta-depleted transplantation in children. TCRdb redid the calling of the PCR reads with MiXCR, one entry per CDR3 protein. The profile shows 120,000 to 150,000 distinct CDR3 sequences, 7.5% to 9% of them singletons. The sequencing here drew on PBMCs, mostly from graft donor cells, taken 180 days after TCRalphabeta/CD19-depleted stem cell transplant. Receptors originate from a female patient between 2 and 15 years old who had a stem cell transplant for congenital amegakaryocytic thrombocytopenia, so the T cells may come from the graft donor. Each CDR3 is given with its conserved first and last residue. A D gene is named only where the DNA matches it firmly. Size is omitted from some rows. Given values are once, few, many or a class for expanded clones.

TRBV2	many	TRBJ1-4	-	TGTGCCAGCAGTGAGGCTGGAAGGGGACCAACAACTAATGAAAAACTGTTTTTT	CASSEAGRGPTTNEKLFF
TRBV2	many	TRBJ2-1	-	TGTGCCAGCAGCGAGGGACCGCCCGGCGGCTACAATGAGCAGTTCTTC	CASSEGPPGGYNEQFF
TRBV27	many	TRBJ1-6	-	TGTGCCAGCAGTTGGAGGACATCCAATAATTCACCCCTCCACTTT	CASSWRTSNNSPLHF
TRBV10-3	many	TRBJ1-3	-	TGTGCCATCAGGCCAGAACATTTCTCTGGAAACACCATATATTTT	CAIRPEHFSGNTIYF
TRBV28	many	TRBJ1-1	TRBD1	TGTGCCAGCAGTTCCCTCCCCGGGACAGGGGGCGGAACTGAAGCTTTCTTT	CASSSLPGTGGGTEAFF
TRBV28	many	TRBJ1-2	-	TGTGCCAGCAGTTTTCGGGCAGGGGTTAACACCTTC	CASSFRAGVNTF
TRBV19	-	TRBJ1-2	-	TGTGCCAGTAGTCGAAGAGAGGGCTACACCTTC	CASSRREGYTF
TRBV29-1	many	TRBJ2-5	TRBD1	TGCAGCGCTAAACAGGGGCAAGAGACCCAGTACTTC	CSAKQGQETQYF
TRBV6-2/TRBV6-3	many	TRBJ2-5	TRBD1	TGTGCCAGCAGACCGGGACAGCACCATCAAGAGACCCAGTACTTC	CASRPGQHHQETQYF
TRBV5-1	many	TRBJ2-5	TRBD2	TGCGCCAGCAGCTTGGAGTGGTCTAGCGGGGGCCTAGAAGAGACCCAGTACTTC	CASSLEWSSGGLEETQYF
TRBV10-3	many	TRBJ2-1	TRBD2	TGTGCCATCAGTGAGAGCGGGAGTCTCAATGAGCAGTTCTTC	CAISESGSLNEQFF
TRBV5-1	few	TRBJ2-7	TRBD1	TGCGCCAGCAGCACCAGACAGGGGGCGGTCTACGAGCAGTACTTC	CASSTRQGAVYEQYF
TRBV20-1	-	TRBJ2-2	TRBD2	TGCAGTGCTAGCGCTAGCGGGATGAGCGGGGAGCTGTTTTTT	CSASASGMSGELFF
TRBV20-1	many	TRBJ1-2	-	TGCAGTGCTAGTGGTCCGGCGTATTCATCTGGCTACACCTTC	CSASGPAYSSGYTF
TRBV7-9	many	TRBJ1-5	-	TGTGCCAGCAGCTTCCACGGAAGTCAGCCCCAGCATTTT	CASSFHGSQPQHF
TRBV12-3/TRBV12-4	many	TRBJ2-5	-	TGTGCCAGCCAGAGGCCCCAAGAGACCCAGTACTTC	CASQRPQETQYF
TRBV20-1	few	TRBJ2-7	TRBD2	TGCAGTGCTCGCCGGGGGGGCGAGTACGAGCAGTACTTC	CSARRGGEYEQYF
TRBV20-1	many	TRBJ2-2	-	TGCAGTGCTAGGCGTCTCGGGGAGCTGTTTTTT	CSARRLGELFF
TRBV29-1	few	TRBJ2-7	-	TGCAGCGTTGTACCGGAGGCTCCTGGACAGTCCTACGAGCAGTACTTC	CSVVPEAPGQSYEQYF
TRBV12-3/TRBV12-4	-	TRBJ1-1	TRBD1	TGTGCCAGCAGCTATACAGGGGGTCGGACTGAAGCTTTCTTT	CASSYTGGRTEAFF
TRBV12-3/TRBV12-4	many	TRBJ2-2	-	TGTGCCAGCAGTCTGGAGGATGACACCGGGGAGCTGTTTTTT	CASSLEDDTGELFF
TRBV10-3	many	TRBJ2-1	TRBD1	TGTGCCAGCAAGGACAGGGACAATGAGCAGTTCTTC	CASKDRDNEQFF
TRBV3-1	many	TRBJ1-4	-	TGTGCCAGCAGCCAAGATCTGGTCAGGGGAGAAAAACTGTTTTTT	CASSQDLVRGEKLFF
TRBV5-1	many	TRBJ1-5	TRBD1	TGCGCCAGCAGCCCGGGGACAGGAACGAATCAGCCCCAGCATTTT	CASSPGTGTNQPQHF
TRBV7-8	many	TRBJ2-5	-	TGTGCCAGCAGCTTTCTCCCCGAGGACAGCCAAGAGACCCAGTACTTC	CASSFLPEDSQETQYF
TRBV5-1	medium-sized	TRBJ2-1	-	TGCGCCAGCAGCGCACTAGGGCTTTTTGATGAGCAGTTCTTC	CASSALGLFDEQFF
TRBV2	-	TRBJ1-2	TRBD1	TGTGCCAGCAGTGACCGACTTGGGACAGATGGCTACACCTTC	CASSDRLGTDGYTF
TRBV20-1	many	TRBJ1-3	-	TGCAGTGCTAGAGTGATGCCGGGAAACACCATATATTTT	CSARVMPGNTIYF